This T cell receptor beta chain originates from a study of cytomegalovirus exposure and HLA in healthy donors. CDR3 size: 15 residues. Germline V gene data show CDR1 as MGHRA and CDR2 as YSYEKL. Trimming took off 9 bases at V and 6 bases at J, with 21 bases between the two ends. On this clone itself: The identical CDR3 is also encoded by other nucleotide sequences in the sample.

Use of 60 Vbeta and 13 Jbeta primers characterized the PCR. The method was immunoSEQ multiplex PCR; TCRdb's version includes in-frame clones alone and lacks a portion of them. The table includes about 170,000 clones, under 85% detected once. This chain joins TRBV4-1 and TRBJ2-1, with a tentative D call TRBD1 (6 bases). The TCR was taken from a female donor in good health and CMV-seronegative. Sequenced sample: PBMCs. The DNA of the CDR3 is TGCGCCAGAGGACTGTGGGGACAAAGGGGCAATGAGCAGTTCTTC. It translates to CARGLWGQRGNEQFF.